This T cell receptor beta chain was profiled in a study of cytomegalovirus exposure and HLA in healthy donors. Regarding the study as a whole: Common viral pathogens seemed to be connected with several of the most significant clusters, according to a later analysis. With later analysis, a missense DCLRE1C variant became linked to TCR beta V- and J-gene trimming. According to an earlier analysis, most TCR beta V segments yielded productive rearrangements about 90% or about 30% of the time.

13 Jbeta primers and 60 Vbeta primers were used for the PCR. The assay was immunoSEQ multiplex PCR, and TCRdb's table has in-frame clones only and misses some. The sample contains more than 150,000 clones, around 81% of which appear only once. This clone was counted only a few times. As yet, its antigen is unknown. CDR1 MNHNS and CDR2 SASEGT come from the germline V gene. V dropped 3 bases and J dropped 2 bases, with 14 bases sitting between them. The CDR3 covers 16 residues. The source is a woman under 30 in good health and CMV-seropositive. Material: PBMCs. The genes are TRBV6-1 and TRBJ1-5; tentative D call: TRBD1 (5 bases). The DNA for the CDR3 is TGTGCCAGCAGTGAGGAAGTGGGAGGGGGCAATCAGCCCCAGCATTTT. Translation gives CASSEEVGGGNQPQHF.